The text below deals with one TCR beta chain. V dropped 3 bases and J dropped 8 bases, with 13 bases sitting between them. Germline CDR1 and CDR2: LGHNA and YSLEER. This CDR3 has 13 amino acids. Primed by a sample-barcoded 5' primer and a J-beta primer mix, a second PCR proceeded for about 6 to 12 cycles. Via MiXCR, TCRdb re-called the 5' RACE reads, giving one row per CDR3 protein. The sample contains fewer than 1 million distinct CDR3 sequences, around 43% of which appear only once. This entry comes from a study of blood T cells in healthy people across ages. This receptor was identified in a man between 60 and 75 years old in good health. This chain connects TRBV4-3 to TRBJ1-2; no definite D call. Sequences were obtained from blood. The DNA of the CDR3 is TGCGCCAGCAGCCAGCAGACTCAGCGGGGCTACACCTTC. Encoded protein: CASSQQTQRGYTF.